The entry below describes one T cell receptor (beta chain). Its antigen is unknown. No base-level quality is on record; no much larger clone is a single base apart. Patients chosen for sequencing had shown expansion of CD8+CD57+ cells by flow cytometry. Every patient had a diagnosis of severe acquired aplastic anemia based on International Study of Aplastic Anemia and Agranulocytosis and Camitta criteria. Patients had received no therapy at the time of blood sampling. TCR repertoires of sorted CD4+ and CD8+ blood T cells from severe aplastic anemia patients and healthy subjects were deep-sequenced in the study. Patients were enrolled in the USA under clinicaltrials.gov protocols 00001620, 01623167, 00001397, 00071045, 00081523 and 00961064. Ficoll-Paque density gradient centrifugation was used to isolate peripheral blood mononuclear cells. CD4+ and CD8+ T cells were sorted by FACS or magnetic beads before DNA extraction.

Profiling of TCR beta VDJ combinations and CDR3 sequences used genomic DNA as the template. An Illumina HiSeq 2000 was the platform used for TCR repertoire sequencing. Per the original workflow: Repertoire assessment relied on Simpson's diversity index, CDR3 size and DJ length profiles, and TRBV/TRBJ rearrangement plots. Whichever DNA sequence was most abundant in the deep sequencing data was defined as the immunodominant clone. CDR3 amino acid sequences were screened for sharing across subjects and were compared with published repertoires and the VDJdb database. The raw public reads went through TCRdb reprocessing: fastp at Q25, MiXCR clone calling, in-frame beta chains kept. Each record represents a unique CDR3 protein, reported with the most common genes and DNA among its rows. The V and J calls and clone size come from TCRdb's table, not from the authors' own analysis. The sample has under 200,000 distinct CDR3 sequences on record, 70% to 80% of them singletons. 35% to 50% of the sample comes from the top ten.

Germline trimming: 3 bases from V, 5 bases from J; junction bases outside gene matches: 14. CDR1 LNHNV and CDR2 YYDKDF were looked up in the germline V gene (reference sequence). The CDR3 holds 18 amino acids from the cysteine to the phenylalanine. Only CDR3 DNA is held: 54 bases, read in frame from base 1. The data derive from a study of CD8+CD57+ T cells in acquired aplastic anemia (dated by TCRdb to the late 2010s). In the study overall: A mean of about 3 ug of DNA, ranging from roughly 0.19 to 27.4 ug, was extracted from sorted CD4+ and CD8+ cells. CD8+CD57+ expansion was defined as a frequency above the mean frequency observed in healthy subjects. Results and caveats for the whole study, not just this receptor: Approximately 31 CD8+ CDR3 sequences were found in both patients and controls but appeared to be highly expressed in patients and within the immunodominant clones of the patients. No significant difference in CD8+ Simpson's diversity was found between patients and healthy controls (P=0.060).

Sequenced material: sorted CD4+, CD8+, or CD8+CD57+ T cells (not recorded which) from PBMCs. The V and J segments used are TRBV15 and TRBJ2-5; the junction holds 11 bases that match TRBD2. The sequence derives from a human donor with aplastic anemia. The bases read TGTGCCACCAGCAGCCCAGCCATTAGCGGGAGGGCCGGGGAGACCCAGTACTTC. This translates into CATSSPAISGRAGETQYF.